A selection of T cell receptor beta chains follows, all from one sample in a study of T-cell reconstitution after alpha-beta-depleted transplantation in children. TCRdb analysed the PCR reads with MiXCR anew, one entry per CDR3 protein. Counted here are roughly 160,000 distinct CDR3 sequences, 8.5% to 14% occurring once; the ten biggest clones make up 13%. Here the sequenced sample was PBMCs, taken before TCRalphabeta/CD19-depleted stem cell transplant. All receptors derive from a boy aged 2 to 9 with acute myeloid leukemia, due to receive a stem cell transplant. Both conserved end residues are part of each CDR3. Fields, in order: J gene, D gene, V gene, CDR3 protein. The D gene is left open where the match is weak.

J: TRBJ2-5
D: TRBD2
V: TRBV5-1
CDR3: CASSLRPSGRGGETQYF

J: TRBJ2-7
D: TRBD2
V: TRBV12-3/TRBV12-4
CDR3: CASSFYQRDLYEQYF

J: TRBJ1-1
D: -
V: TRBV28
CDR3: CASSFYTEAFF

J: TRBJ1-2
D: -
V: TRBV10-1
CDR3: CASSEYQDYGYTF

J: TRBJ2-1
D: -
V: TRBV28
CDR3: CASSPPLEGEQFF

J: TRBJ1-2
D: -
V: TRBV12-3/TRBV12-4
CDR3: CTSSRTVLKNYGYTF

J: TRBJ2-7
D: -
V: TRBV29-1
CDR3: CSVQGTYEQYF

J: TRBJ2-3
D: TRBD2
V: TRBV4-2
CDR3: CASSLLGVAGDTRTDTQYF

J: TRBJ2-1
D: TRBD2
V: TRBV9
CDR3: CASSAGGGRNEQFF

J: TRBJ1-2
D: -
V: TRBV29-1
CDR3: CSVDPPPGGSYFYGYTF

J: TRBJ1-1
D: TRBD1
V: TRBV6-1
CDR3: CASSPYRGNTEAFF

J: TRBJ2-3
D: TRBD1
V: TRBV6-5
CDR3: CASSWLTGYRDTQYF

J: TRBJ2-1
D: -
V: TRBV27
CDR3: CASRVLNFNEQFF

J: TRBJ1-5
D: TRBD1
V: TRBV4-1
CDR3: CASSQQTGGSNQPQHF

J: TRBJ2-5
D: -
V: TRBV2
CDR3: CASRRPPAETQYF

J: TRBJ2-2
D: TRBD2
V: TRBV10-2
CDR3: CASGGLAGGSGELFF

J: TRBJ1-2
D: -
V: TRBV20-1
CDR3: CSARDRGSGTYGYTF

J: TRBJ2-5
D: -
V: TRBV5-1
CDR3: CASSSGSRGQETQYF

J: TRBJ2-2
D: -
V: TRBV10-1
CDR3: CASSAQPTGELFF

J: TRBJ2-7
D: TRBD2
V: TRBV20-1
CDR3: CSATTRLAGSWEQYF

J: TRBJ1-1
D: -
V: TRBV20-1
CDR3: CSARQGLRTEAFF

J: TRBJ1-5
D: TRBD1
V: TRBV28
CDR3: CASSFGQAKPQHF

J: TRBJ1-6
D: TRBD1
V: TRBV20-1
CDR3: CSARVIIPGQGAGVDSPLHF

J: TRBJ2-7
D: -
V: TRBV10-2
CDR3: CASSESPARVYKQYF

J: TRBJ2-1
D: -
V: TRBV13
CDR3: CASSLTVYNEQFF

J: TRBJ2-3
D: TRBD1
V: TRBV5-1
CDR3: CASSLGQDTRTDTQYF

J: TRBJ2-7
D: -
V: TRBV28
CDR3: CATLPRGTSYEQYF

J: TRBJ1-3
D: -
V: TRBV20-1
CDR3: CSAALGWGDGFGNTIYF

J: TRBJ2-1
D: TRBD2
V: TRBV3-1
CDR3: CASRASGGAYNEQFF

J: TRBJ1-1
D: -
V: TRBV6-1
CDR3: CASSELLSRLAFF

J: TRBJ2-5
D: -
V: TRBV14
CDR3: CASSQNFDTGETQYF

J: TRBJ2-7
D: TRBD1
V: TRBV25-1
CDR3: CASIRDRGRYEQYF

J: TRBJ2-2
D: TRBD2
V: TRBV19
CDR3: CASHTGLAGVGELFF

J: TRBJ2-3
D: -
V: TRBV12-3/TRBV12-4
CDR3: CASSLLSRTDTQYF

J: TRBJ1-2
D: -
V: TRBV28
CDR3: CASSLWRARDYGYTF

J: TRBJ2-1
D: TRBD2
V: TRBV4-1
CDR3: CASSSSGSGGHYNEQFF

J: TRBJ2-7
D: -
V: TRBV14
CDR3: CASSFRGHLYEQYF

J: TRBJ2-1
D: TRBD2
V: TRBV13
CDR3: CASSILAGTKDEQFF

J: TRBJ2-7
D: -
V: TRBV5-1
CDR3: CASSGDGSNYEQYF

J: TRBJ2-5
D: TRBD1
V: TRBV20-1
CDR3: CSATGGETQYF

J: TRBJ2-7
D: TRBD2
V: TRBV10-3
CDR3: CAISGLAGVRINEQYF

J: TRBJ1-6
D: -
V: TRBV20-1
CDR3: CSARVQGLSSPLHF

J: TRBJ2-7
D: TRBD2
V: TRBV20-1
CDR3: CSARTSGSTYEQYF

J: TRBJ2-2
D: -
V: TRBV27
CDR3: CASSFQGQITGELFF

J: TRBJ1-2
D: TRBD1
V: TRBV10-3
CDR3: CAIRRQGADYGYTF

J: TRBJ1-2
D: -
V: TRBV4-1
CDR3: CASKTTAGANYGYTF